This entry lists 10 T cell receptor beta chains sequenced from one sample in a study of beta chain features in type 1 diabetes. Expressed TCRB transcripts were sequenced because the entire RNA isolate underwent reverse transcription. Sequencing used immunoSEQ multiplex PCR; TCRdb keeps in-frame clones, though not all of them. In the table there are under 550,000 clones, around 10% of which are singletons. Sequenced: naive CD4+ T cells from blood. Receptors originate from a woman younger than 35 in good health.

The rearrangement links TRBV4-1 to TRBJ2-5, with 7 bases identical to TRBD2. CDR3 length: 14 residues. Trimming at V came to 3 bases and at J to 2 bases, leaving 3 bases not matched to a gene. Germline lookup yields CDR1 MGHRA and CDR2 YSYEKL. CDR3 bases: TGCGCCAGCAGCCAGGCGGGAGTTCAAGAGACCCAGTACTTC. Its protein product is CASSQAGVQETQYF.

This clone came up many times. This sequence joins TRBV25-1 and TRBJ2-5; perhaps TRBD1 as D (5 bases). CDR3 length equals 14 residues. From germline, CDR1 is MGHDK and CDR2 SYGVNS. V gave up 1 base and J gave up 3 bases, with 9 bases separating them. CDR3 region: CASSESKGEETQYF. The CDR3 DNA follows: TGTGCCAGCAGTGAATCGAAAGGGGAAGAGACCCAGTACTTC.

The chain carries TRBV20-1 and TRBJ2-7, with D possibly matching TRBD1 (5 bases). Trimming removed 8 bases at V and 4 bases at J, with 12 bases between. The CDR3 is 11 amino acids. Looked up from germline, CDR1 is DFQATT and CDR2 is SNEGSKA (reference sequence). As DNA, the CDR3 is TGCAGTCTAGGTGACAGTTACGAGCAGTACTTC. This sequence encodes CSLGDSYEQYF.

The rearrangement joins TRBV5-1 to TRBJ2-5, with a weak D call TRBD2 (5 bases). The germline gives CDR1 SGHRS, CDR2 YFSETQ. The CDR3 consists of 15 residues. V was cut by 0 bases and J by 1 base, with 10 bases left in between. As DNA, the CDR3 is TGCGCCAGCAGCTTGGGCGGACTCTCCCAAGAGACCCAGTACTTC. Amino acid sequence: CASSLGGLSQETQYF.

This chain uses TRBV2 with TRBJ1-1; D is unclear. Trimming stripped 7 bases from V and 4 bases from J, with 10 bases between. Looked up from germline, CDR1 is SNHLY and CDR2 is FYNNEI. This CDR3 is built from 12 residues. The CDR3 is CASTRSGTEAFF. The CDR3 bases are TGTGCCAGCACCCGGTCGGGCACTGAAGCTTTCTTT.

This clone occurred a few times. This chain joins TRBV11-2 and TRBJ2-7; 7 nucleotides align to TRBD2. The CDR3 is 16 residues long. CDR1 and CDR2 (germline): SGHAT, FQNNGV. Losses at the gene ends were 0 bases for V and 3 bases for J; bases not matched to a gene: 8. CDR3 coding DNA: TGTGCCAGCAGCTTAGATCGGCGGGAGATCAACTACGAGCAGTACTTC. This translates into CASSLDRREINYEQYF.

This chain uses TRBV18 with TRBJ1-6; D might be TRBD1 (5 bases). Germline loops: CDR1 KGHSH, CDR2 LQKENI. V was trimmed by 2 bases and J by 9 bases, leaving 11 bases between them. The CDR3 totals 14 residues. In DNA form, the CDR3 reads TGTGCCAGCTCACCAGGGCAGGGAGGTTCACCCCTCCACTTT. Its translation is CASSPGQGGSPLHF.

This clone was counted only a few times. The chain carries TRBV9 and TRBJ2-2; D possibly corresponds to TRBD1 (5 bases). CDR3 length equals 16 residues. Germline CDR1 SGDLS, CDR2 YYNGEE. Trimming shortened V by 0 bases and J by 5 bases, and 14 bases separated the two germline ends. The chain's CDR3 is CASSVAVGRNTGELFF. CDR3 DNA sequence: TGTGCCAGCAGCGTAGCGGTGGGGCGCAATACCGGGGAGCTGTTTTTT.

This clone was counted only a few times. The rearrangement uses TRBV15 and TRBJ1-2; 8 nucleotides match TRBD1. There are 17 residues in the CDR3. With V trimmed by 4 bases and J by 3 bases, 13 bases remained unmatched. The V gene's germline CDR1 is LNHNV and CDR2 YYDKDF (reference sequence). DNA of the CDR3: TGTGCCACCAGCATATTAGAAGCGGACAGGGTAGACTATGGCTACACCTTC. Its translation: CATSILEADRVDYGYTF.

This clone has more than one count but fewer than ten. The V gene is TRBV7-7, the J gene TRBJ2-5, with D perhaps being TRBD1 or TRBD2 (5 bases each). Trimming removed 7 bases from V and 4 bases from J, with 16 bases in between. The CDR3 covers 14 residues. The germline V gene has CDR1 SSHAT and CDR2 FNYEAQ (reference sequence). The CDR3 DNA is TGTGCCAGCACCTTGGGTACGGGGCCAGAGACCCAGTACTTC. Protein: CASTLGTGPETQYF.